The 22 T cell receptor beta chains presented below share a single source sample, sequenced in a study of regulatory T cells in long-lasting Graves disease. Time point here: persistent/refractory GD, antithyroid drugs over 5 years with positive TRAb. TCR sequences were obtained from RNA taken from PBMCs. Assembly of TCR beta libraries relied on iRepertoire HTBI primers together with Arm-PCR of CDR3 regions. TCRdb re-called the multiplex PCR reads with MiXCR, one entry per CDR3 protein. The sample lists roughly 450,000 distinct CDR3 sequences, around a quarter seen once, with approximately 28% in the top ten. Sequencing used peripheral blood mononuclear cells (PBMCs), obtained when the disease was refractory, from a patient treated with antithyroid drugs. The receptor source for this set is a female donor with Graves disease.

A few counts support this clonotype. The genes are TRBV20-1 and TRBJ1-1; 9 nucleotides match TRBD1. V gave up 6 bases and J gave up 1 base; unmatched junction bases: 6. Germline V gives CDR1 DFQATT, CDR2 SNEGSKA (reference sequence). The CDR3 length is 14 residues. This CDR3 is CSARGDRENTEAFF. The DNA of the CDR3 is TGCAGTGCACGAGGGGACAGGGAGAACACTGAAGCTTTCTTT.

The gene calls are TRBV28 and TRBJ2-3; 7 bases align to TRBD2. Germline V gene data show CDR1 as MDHEN and CDR2 as SYDVKM. Trimming removed 5 bases from V and 2 bases from J; junction bases left unmatched: 10. The CDR3 runs 16 residues. The DNA of the CDR3 is TGTGCCAGCAGTCCACAAAGACTAGCCAACACAGATACGCAGTATTTT. It specifies CASSPQRLANTDTQYF.

The rearrangement links TRBV29-1 to TRBJ2-7; D is ambiguous. The CDR3 length is 16 residues. V lost 3 bases and J 0 bases, leaving 18 bases between the germline ends. The germline V gene has CDR1 SQVTM and CDR2 ANQGSEA. The CDR3 bases are TGCAGCGTTGAGATCGTCGGTAAGGAGAGCTCCTACGAGCAGTACTTC. Translating it yields CSVEIVGKESSYEQYF.

The gene calls are TRBV19 and TRBJ2-1, with TRBD2 identical over 14 bases. Germline CDR1 reads LNHDA; CDR2 reads SQIVND (reference sequence). V was clipped by 0 bases and J by 0 bases; unmatched bases: 1. The length of the CDR3 is 18 residues. The CDR3 nucleotides read TGTGCCAGTAGTATAGAGGGGACTAGCGGGAGCTCCTACAATGAGCAGTTCTTC. The encoded protein is CASSIEGTSGSSYNEQFF.

This clonotype has a handful of counts. This sequence joins TRBV6-2 or TRBV6-3 and TRBJ2-7; maybe TRBD2 (5 bases). This CDR3 has 13 residues. CDR1 is MNHEY, CDR2 SVGEGT, per germline. V was trimmed by 6 bases and J by 2 bases, leaving 11 bases between them. CDR3 amino acids: CASRDFGAYEQYF. CDR3 bases: TGTGCCAGCAGGGACTTCGGTGCCTACGAGCAGTACTTC.

The chain's CDR3 is CASSESYSRDSHYYGYTF. The CDR3 DNA sequence: TGTGCCAGCAGTGAATCCTACTCCAGGGACAGCCATTACTATGGCTACACCTTC. This chain uses TRBV25-1 with TRBJ1-2; 7 nucleotides align to TRBD1. Germline trimming cut 1 base from V and 3 bases from J; bases unmatched to any gene: 14. CDR3 length equals 18 residues. Germline CDR1 reads MGHDK; CDR2 reads SYGVNS.

This clonotype was observed at least ten times. The V call is TRBV12-3 or TRBV12-4, the J call TRBJ2-5, with a possible D match to TRBD2 (5 bases). The germline V and J ends were trimmed by 6 bases and 1 base, with 12 bases remaining between them. This CDR3 has 14 residues. As DNA, the CDR3 is TGTGCCAGCAGCGATCCGGGATCCCAAGAGACCCAGTACTTC. This gives the protein CASSDPGSQETQYF.

This clonotype has a count of ten or more. The V call is TRBV7-9, the J call TRBJ2-7, with 13 positions matching TRBD2. CDR3 length: 16 residues. V was clipped by 5 bases and J by 5 bases; unmatched bases: 9. Germline loops: CDR1 SEHNR, CDR2 FQNEAQ (reference sequence). CDR3 nucleotide sequence: TGTGCCAGCAGCCCGACTAGCGGGAGGTCCCTACACGAGCAGTACTTC. Translated: CASSPTSGRSLHEQYF.

This clonotype has at least ten counts. V gene TRBV30 combines with J gene TRBJ2-1; tentative D call: TRBD1 (5 bases). Germline CDR1 GTSNPN, CDR2 SVGIG (reference sequence). The CDR3 has 15 residues. The V and J ends lost 0 bases and 7 bases respectively, with 16 bases between them. The chain's CDR3 is CAWSVHLAGMNEQFF. The CDR3 coding sequence is TGTGCCTGGAGTGTACACCTGGCAGGGATGAATGAGCAGTTCTTC. Supplemented by reference TRBV30 and TRBJ2-1, the full variable domain reads SQTIHQWPATLVQPVGSPLSLECTVEGTSNPNLYWYRQAAGRGLQLLFYSVGIGQISSEVPQNLSASRPQDRQFILSSKKLLLSDSGFYLCAWSVHLAGMNEQFFGPGTRLTVL.

The CDR3 loop is CASSLGQGGGANVLTF. Written as DNA, the CDR3 is TGTGCCAGCAGTTTGGGACAGGGCGGCGGGGCCAACGTCCTGACTTTC. The chain uses TRBV12-3 or TRBV12-4 and TRBJ2-6; 9 bases match TRBD1. V lost 3 bases to trimming and J lost 4 bases; unmatched junction nucleotides: 4. CDR3 size: 16 residues.

Note on this clonotype: It may be a read error: a sequence one base away is much more abundant. V is TRBV28 and J is TRBJ2-7; D is ambiguous. V lost 1 base and J lost 6, with 7 bases in between. This CDR3 comprises 12 residues. Germline CDR1 reads MDHEN; CDR2 reads SYDVKM. For the CDR3, the DNA is TGTGCCAGCAGTTTATCGGTCATCGAGCAGTACTTC. Residues: CASSLSVIEQYF.

The chain combines TRBV5-1 with TRBJ1-1, with D unclear. Trimming took off 1 base at V and 0 bases at J, with 10 bases between the two ends. From germline, CDR1 is SGHRS and CDR2 YFSETQ. The CDR3 contains 15 residues. CDR3 sequence reads: CASSLTAQLNTEAFF. CDR3 nucleotides: TGCGCCAGCAGCTTGACGGCACAGTTGAACACTGAAGCTTTCTTT.

This clonotype was seen repeatedly, ten times or more. The genes are TRBV6-1 and TRBJ1-1, with a weak D call TRBD1 (6 bases). Trimming took off 2 bases at V and 4 bases at J, with 14 bases between the two ends. The CDR3 sequence is 15 residues long. Germline V gene data show CDR1 as MNHNS and CDR2 as SASEGT. In DNA, the CDR3 is TGTGCCAGCAGTGAATCAGGGGTGAGGGGCACTGAAGCTTTCTTT. Its translation: CASSESGVRGTEAFF.

This clonotype has at least ten counts. The chain combines TRBV7-8 with TRBJ1-2; perhaps TRBD1 as D (6 bases). Looked up from germline, CDR1 is SGHVS and CDR2 is FQNEAQ. Trimming removed 5 bases from V and 8 bases from J, with 18 bases in between. The CDR3 length is 14 residues. The CDR3 coding sequence is TGTGCCAGCAGCCACTCCGGGGGGGGCGCCGGCTACACCTTC. Protein product: CASSHSGGGAGYTF.

This rearrangement joins TRBV7-2 to TRBJ1-1, with no clear D. CDR1 SGHTA and CDR2 FQGNSA come from the germline V gene. Between the trimmed V and J ends, which lost 0 bases and 10 bases, there was a span of 12 bases. The CDR3 has 13 amino acids. In DNA, the CDR3 is TGTGCCAGCAGCTTAGCGAGTGTCCCCGGAGCTTTCTTT. Protein sequence: CASSLASVPGAFF. Variable domain in full (rest from reference TRBV7-2 and TRBJ1-1): GAGVSQSPSNKVTEKGKDVELRCDPISGHTALYWYRQSLGQGLEFLIYFQGNSAPDKSGLPSDRFSAERTGGSVSTLTIQRTQQEDSAVYLCASSLASVPGAFFGQGTRLTVV.

This clonotype was seen only a few times. This chain connects TRBV6-2 or TRBV6-3 to TRBJ2-2; the match to TRBD2 covers 7 bases. This CDR3 contains 14 residues. The V gene's germline CDR1 is MNHEY and CDR2 SVGEGT. V lost 5 bases and J lost 1; bases outside the gene matches: 1. The CDR3 here is CASSERGNTGELFF. The CDR3 bases are TGTGCCAGCAGTGAGCGGGGGAACACCGGGGAGCTGTTTTTT.

This clonotype has a count of ten or more. V and J are TRBV2 and TRBJ2-7, with D uncertain. CDR1 is SNHLY and CDR2 is FYNNEI in the germline V gene. The CDR3 totals 12 residues. V dropped 6 bases and J dropped 0 bases, with 6 bases sitting between them. The CDR3 here is CASSADSYEQYF. The CDR3 DNA is TGTGCCAGCAGCGCCGACTCCTACGAGCAGTACTTC. Looking up the rest from reference TRBV2 and TRBJ2-7 gives the full variable domain: EPEVTQTPSHQVTQMGQEVILRCVPISNHLYFYWYRQILGQKVEFLVSFYNNEISEKSEIFDDQFSVERPDGSNFTLKIRSTKLEDSAMYFCASSADSYEQYFGPGTRLTVT.

There are many counts of this clonotype. The chain uses TRBV2 and TRBJ2-5; 10 nucleotides align to TRBD2. Germline loops: CDR1 SNHLY, CDR2 FYNNEI. The length of the CDR3 is 15 residues. V lost 6 bases and J lost 2; bases outside the gene matches: 6. The CDR3 loop reads CASSVGLAVQETQYF. The CDR3 DNA reads as TGTGCCAGCAGCGTTGGACTAGCGGTTCAAGAGACCCAGTACTTC.

This sequence joins TRBV5-1 and TRBJ2-5; TRBD1 is a possible D gene (6 bases). The V end was cut by 0 bases, the J end by 5 bases, with 14 bases between. This CDR3 is built from 15 residues. Germline V CDR1 and CDR2: SGHRS, YFSETQ. This chain's CDR3 is CASSLGQARPETQYF. CDR3 in DNA: TGCGCCAGCAGCTTGGGACAGGCGAGACCGGAGACCCAGTACTTC.

The genes are TRBV9 and TRBJ2-7; D is uncertain. Deletions cut 4 bases from V and 3 bases from J, with 8 bases between. The CDR3 consists of 12 residues. CDR1 is SGDLS and CDR2 is YYNGEE in the germline V gene. CDR3 region: CASSSDIYEQYF. CDR3 sequence (DNA): TGTGCCAGCAGCTCTGACATCTACGAGCAGTACTTC.

This clonotype was picked up a small number of times. This rearrangement joins TRBV19 to TRBJ1-2; possible D gene TRBD1, 6 bases. There are 13 residues in the CDR3. Germline V gives CDR1 LNHDA, CDR2 SQIVND (reference sequence). Trimming removed 5 bases at V and 8 bases at J, with 15 bases between. CDR3 in amino acids: CASSDSGGAGYTF. The CDR3 DNA is TGTGCCAGTAGTGACTCCGGGGGCGCCGGCTACACCTTC.

This clonotype was found many times. The V gene is TRBV12-3 or TRBV12-4, the J gene TRBJ1-2; no clear D. The V end lost 6 bases, the J end lost 5 bases, and 10 bases lay between the germline ends. CDR3 length equals 12 residues. The CDR3 loop is CASSLGEYGYTF. The CDR3 DNA reads TGTGCCAGCAGCCTTGGGGAATATGGCTACACCTTC.